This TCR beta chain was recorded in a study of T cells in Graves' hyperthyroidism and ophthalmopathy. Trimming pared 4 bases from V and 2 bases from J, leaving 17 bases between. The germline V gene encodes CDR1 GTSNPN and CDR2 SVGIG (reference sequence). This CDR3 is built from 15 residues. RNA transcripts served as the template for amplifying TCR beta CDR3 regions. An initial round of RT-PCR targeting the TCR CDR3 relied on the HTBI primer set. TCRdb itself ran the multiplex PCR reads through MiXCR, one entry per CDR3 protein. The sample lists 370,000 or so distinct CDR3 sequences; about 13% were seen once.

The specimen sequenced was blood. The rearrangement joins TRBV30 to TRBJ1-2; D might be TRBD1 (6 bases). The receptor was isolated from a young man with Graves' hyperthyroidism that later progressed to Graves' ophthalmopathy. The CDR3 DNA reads TGTGCCTGGATGAAAGACAGGAATAAGAACTATGGCTACACCTTC. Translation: CAWMKDRNKNYGYTF.